What follows are 4 T cell receptor beta chains derived from one specimen sequenced in a study of shared clonotypes between healthy human individuals. Method: immunoSEQ multiplex PCR; TCRdb's copy keeps in-frame clones and lacks some. The sample contains under 1,100,000 clones, about three quarters of which appear only once. The sample was memory CD4+ T cells sorted from blood. Subset meaning: CD45RA-negative fraction. The receptors originated from a man between 18 and 29 years old in good health.

V usage is TRBV2 and J usage is TRBJ2-5; 7 bases are a match to TRBD2. Losses at the gene ends were 7 bases for V and 1 base for J; bases not matched to a gene: 6. The CDR3 extends over 14 amino acids. The germline V gene has CDR1 SNHLY and CDR2 FYNNEI. The CDR3 reads CASTETGGQETQYF. CDR3 coding DNA: TGTGCCAGCACCGAAACGGGGGGCCAAGAGACCCAGTACTTC.

V usage is TRBV10-1 and J usage is TRBJ2-7; D is ambiguous. Germline assignment: CDR1 WNHNN and CDR2 SYGVQD (reference sequence). This CDR3 contains 14 residues. The V and J ends lost 7 bases and 3 bases respectively, with 16 bases between them. CDR3 residues: CASIKKGLYYEQYF. The CDR3 DNA reads TGCGCCAGCATCAAAAAAGGCCTCTACTACGAGCAGTACTTC.

The chain uses TRBV7-2 and TRBJ1-2; 9 bases map to TRBD1. V shed 5 bases and J 8 bases; nucleotides not matched to a gene: 6. CDR3 length: 13 amino acids. The germline CDR1 and CDR2 sequences are SGHTA and FQGNSA. CDR3 residues: CASSTGQGSGYTF. The CDR3 DNA follows: TGTGCCAGCAGCACAGGACAGGGGAGCGGCTACACCTTC.

The chain combines TRBV29-1 with TRBJ2-1; 7 bases are shared with TRBD2. The CDR3 runs 16 residues. Germline values: CDR1 SQVTM, CDR2 ANQGSEA. J gave up 8 bases and V 3 bases, and 16 bases lay outside the gene matches. The CDR3 here is CSVDSGGSGLGDEQFF. The CDR3 bases are TGCAGCGTTGACTCCGGGGGAAGCGGACTAGGGGATGAGCAGTTCTTC.